Presented here are 2 T cell receptor beta chains from one specimen sequenced in a study of T cell responses to AZD1222 COVID-19 vaccine. Libraries were prepared by immunoSEQ multiplex PCR; TCRdb keeps only in-frame clonotypes and omits some of them. The sample lists 85,000 to 130,000 clones; around 89% were seen once. This specimen consisted of peripheral blood, obtained on day 0 of AZD1222 vaccination. The receptors shown here come from an adult in good health.

This clone has only a few counts. This sequence joins TRBV5-1 and TRBJ2-1; tentative D call: TRBD2 (7 bases). This CDR3 spans 14 amino acids. V was shortened by 6 bases and J by 0 bases, with 10 bases between the two germline ends. In germline, CDR1 is SGHRS, CDR2 YFSETQ. The CDR3 DNA reads as TGCGCCAGCAAGGGGGGGGTCTCCTACAATGAGCAGTTCTTC. It yields the protein CASKGGVSYNEQFF.

The genes are TRBV5-1 and TRBJ1-1; D uncertain. The V gene's germline CDR1 is SGHRS and CDR2 YFSETQ. V lost 5 bases and J lost 0, with 17 bases in between. This CDR3 region has 16 residues. This CDR3 reads CASSNHRRIMNTEAFF. The CDR3 bases are TGCGCCAGCAGTAACCATCGTCGGATCATGAACACTGAAGCTTTCTTT.